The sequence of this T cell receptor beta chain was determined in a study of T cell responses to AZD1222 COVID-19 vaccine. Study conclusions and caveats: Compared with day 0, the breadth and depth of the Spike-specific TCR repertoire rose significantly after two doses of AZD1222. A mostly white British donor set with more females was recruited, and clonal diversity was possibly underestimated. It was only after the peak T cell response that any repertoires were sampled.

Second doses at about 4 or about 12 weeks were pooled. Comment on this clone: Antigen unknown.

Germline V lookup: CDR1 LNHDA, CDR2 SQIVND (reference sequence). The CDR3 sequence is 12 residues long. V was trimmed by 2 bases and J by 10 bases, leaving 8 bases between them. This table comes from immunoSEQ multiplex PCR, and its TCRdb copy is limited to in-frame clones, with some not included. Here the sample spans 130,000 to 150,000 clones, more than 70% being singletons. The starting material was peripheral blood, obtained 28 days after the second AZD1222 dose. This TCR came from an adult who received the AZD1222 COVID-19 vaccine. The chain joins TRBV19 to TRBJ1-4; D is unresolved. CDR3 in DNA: TGTGCCAGTAGTATACCGGAGGGAAAACTGTTTTTT. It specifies CASSIPEGKLFF.